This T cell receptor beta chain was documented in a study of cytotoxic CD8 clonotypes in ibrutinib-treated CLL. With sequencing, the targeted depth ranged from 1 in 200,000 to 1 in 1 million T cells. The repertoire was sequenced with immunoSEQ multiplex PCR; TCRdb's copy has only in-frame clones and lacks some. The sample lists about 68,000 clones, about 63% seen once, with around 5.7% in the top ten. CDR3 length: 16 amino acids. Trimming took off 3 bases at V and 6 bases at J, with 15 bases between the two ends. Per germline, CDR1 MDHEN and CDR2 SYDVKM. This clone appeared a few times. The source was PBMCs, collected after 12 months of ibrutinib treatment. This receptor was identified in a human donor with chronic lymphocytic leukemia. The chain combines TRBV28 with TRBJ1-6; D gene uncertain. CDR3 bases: TGTGCCAGCAGTTTTCTGGTCCAGGATAGTAATTCACCCCTCCACTTT. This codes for CASSFLVQDSNSPLHF.